These T cell receptor beta chains were read from a single sample in a study of blood T cell repertoires in COVID-19. Using immunoSEQ multiplex PCR, the repertoire was profiled, and TCRdb retains in-frame clones only, with some absent. The top ten hold 6.5% to 9% of the sample, which has about 150,000 clones, 84% seen once. Sequenced material: peripheral blood. These receptors all stem from a woman aged 50 to 60 in a cohort sampled during active or convalescent COVID-19. The CDR3 runs from the conserved cysteine through the conserved F or W. The D gene is left open where the match is weak. Rows may omit the clone size; those that give it use once, few, many or a size class.

D gene	V gene	clone size	J gene	CDR3 DNA	CDR3 protein
.	TRBV24-1	.	TRBJ2-1	TGTGCCACCAGTGACTCGACAGATTACAATGAGCAGTTCTTC	CATSDSTDYNEQFF
TRBD2	TRBV18	.	TRBJ2-1	TGTGCCAGCTCAGCTCCGGGACTAGCGGGGGGGCCCATTGAGCAGTTCTTC	CASSAPGLAGGPIEQFF
TRBD2	TRBV7-6	.	TRBJ2-1	TGTGCCAGCAGCTTAGCTCCTGTGGTAGCGGGGGGCTTCCTTGCCTACAATGAGCAGTTCTTC	CASSLAPVVAGGFLAYNEQFF
TRBD1	TRBV29-1	.	TRBJ1-1	TGCAGCGGGGACAGAGTGAACACTGAAGCTTTCTTT	CSGDRVNTEAFF
TRBD1	TRBV30	few	TRBJ1-6	TGTGCCTGGAGCGCTACAGGGGTTTCACCCCTCCACTTT	CAWSATGVSPLHF
.	TRBV6-5	.	TRBJ2-3	TGTGCCAGCAGCCCCAGAGATACGCAGTATTTT	CASSPRDTQYF
.	TRBV21-1	.	TRBJ1-1	TGTGCCAGCAGCAAAAATCGGACAGGGGTGAACACTGAAGCTTTCTTT	CASSKNRTGVNTEAFF
.	TRBV24-1	.	TRBJ1-4	TGTGCCACCAGTGATTTTTCGAATGAAAAACTGTTTTTT	CATSDFSNEKLFF
.	TRBV4-1	.	TRBJ2-1	TGCGCCAGCAGCCAAGATCCATACAATGAGCAGTTCTTC	CASSQDPYNEQFF
.	TRBV5-1	.	TRBJ1-1	TGCGCCAGCAGCTGGGGGGGTGAAGCTTTCTTT	CASSWGGEAFF
.	TRBV19	once	TRBJ1-1	TGTGCCAGTAGTGCGGGGGTGCGGAACACTGAAGCTTTCTTT	CASSAGVRNTEAFF
.	TRBV18	.	TRBJ2-2	TGTGCCAGCTCACTCGACAGGCAGAACACCGGGGAGCTGTTTTTT	CASSLDRQNTGELFF
TRBD2	TRBV3-1/TRBV3-2	.	TRBJ2-7	TGTGCCAGCAGCAAAGGGACCGTAGCGGGGGGGCGAGAGCAGTACTTC	CASSKGTVAGGREQYF
.	TRBV29-1	once	TRBJ1-1	TGCAGCGTTGTTCCGGGACAAAACACTGAAGCTTTCTTT	CSVVPGQNTEAFF
TRBD1	TRBV5-1	.	TRBJ1-6	TGCGCCAGCAGCCGGGAGACAGGGTATAATTCACCCCTCCACTTT	CASSRETGYNSPLHF